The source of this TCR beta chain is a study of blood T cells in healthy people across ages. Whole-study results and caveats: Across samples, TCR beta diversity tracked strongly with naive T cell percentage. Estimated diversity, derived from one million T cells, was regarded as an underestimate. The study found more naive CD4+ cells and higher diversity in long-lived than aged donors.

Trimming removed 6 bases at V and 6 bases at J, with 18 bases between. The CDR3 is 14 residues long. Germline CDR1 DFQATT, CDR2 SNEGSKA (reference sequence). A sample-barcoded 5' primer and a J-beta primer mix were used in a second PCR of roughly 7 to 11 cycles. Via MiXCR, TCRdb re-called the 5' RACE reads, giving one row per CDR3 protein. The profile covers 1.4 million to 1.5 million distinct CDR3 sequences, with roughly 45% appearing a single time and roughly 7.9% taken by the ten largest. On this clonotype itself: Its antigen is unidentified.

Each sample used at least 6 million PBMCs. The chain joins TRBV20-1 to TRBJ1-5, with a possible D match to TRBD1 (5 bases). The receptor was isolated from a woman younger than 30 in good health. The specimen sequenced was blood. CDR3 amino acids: CSAQGPGFGQPQHF. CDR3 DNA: TGCAGTGCCCAAGGGCCAGGGTTCGGTCAGCCCCAGCATTTT.